This T cell receptor beta chain was documented in a study of blood T cells in healthy people across ages. The sample holds a few counts of this clonotype. The second PCR ran roughly 6 to 11 cycles with a sample-barcoded 5' primer and J-beta primers. TCRdb processed the 5' RACE reads anew with MiXCR; each CDR3 protein has one entry. The data contain 650,000 to 1,000,000 distinct CDR3 sequences, around 36% of them singletons. This CDR3 contains 15 residues. The ends were cut back, 0 bases at V and 7 bases at J, with 13 bases in the middle. Germline lookup yields CDR1 MRHNA and CDR2 SNTAGT. The chain recombines TRBV6-4 with TRBJ2-1, with D perhaps TRBD2 (5 bases). Sequences were obtained from blood. The receptor comes from a man between 18 and 35 years old in good health. DNA of the CDR3: TGTGCCAGCAGTGACTCTACTAGTTTTCCTAATGAGCAGTTCTTC. It is translated as CASSDSTSFPNEQFF.